The 7 T cell receptor beta chains reported below all come from one sample, sequenced in a study of cytomegalovirus exposure and HLA in healthy donors. The study ran its PCR with 60 Vbeta and 13 Jbeta primers. TCRdb keeps only in-frame clones here, not all; method: immunoSEQ multiplex PCR. This sample has 150,000 to 200,000 clones, with more than 70% found just once. The sequencing sample was made of PBMCs. The source is a middle-aged woman in good health and CMV-seropositive.

The chain employs TRBV2 and TRBJ1-2; 7 bases are shared with TRBD1. This CDR3 spans 13 amino acids. J lost 2 bases, V lost 6 bases, and 3 bases had no gene match. Looked up from germline, CDR1 is SNHLY and CDR2 is FYNNEI. The CDR3 DNA reads as TGTGCCAGCAGAGGGGACAGAAACTATGGCTACACCTTC. As protein: CASRGDRNYGYTF.

The chain employs TRBV7-2 and TRBJ1-4; possible D gene TRBD1, 6 bases. Germline V gene data show CDR1 as SGHTA and CDR2 as FQGNSA. The CDR3 is 14 residues long. The V end lost 5 bases, the J end lost 5 bases, and 12 bases lay between the germline ends. The CDR3 reads CASSGDRRNEKLFF. The DNA of the CDR3 is TGTGCCAGCAGCGGAGACAGGAGAAATGAAAAACTGTTTTTT.

This clone was counted between two and nine times. The J gene is TRBJ2-5, the V gene TRBV6-1; no reliable D call. CDR1 MNHNS and CDR2 SASEGT come from the germline V gene. CDR3 size: 16 residues. V dropped 1 base and J dropped 1 base, with 13 bases sitting between them. This CDR3 is CASSEGVASIQETQYF. CDR3 DNA: TGTGCCAGCAGTGAAGGAGTAGCATCAATCCAAGAGACCCAGTACTTC.

V usage is TRBV10-2 and J usage is TRBJ2-2; D is perhaps TRBD1 (6 bases). CDR1 is WSHSY and CDR2 is SAAADI in the germline V gene. V was shortened by 2 bases and J by 6 bases, with 13 bases between the two germline ends. The CDR3 has 15 residues. CDR3 in amino acids: CASSELQGGSGELFF. CDR3 coding DNA: TGCGCCAGCAGTGAGCTACAGGGTGGGTCCGGGGAGCTGTTTTTT.

The chain employs TRBV6-6 and TRBJ1-1, with D maybe TRBD1 (6 bases). Trimming took 6 bases from V and 1 from J, leaving 15 bases between them. Germline CDR1 reads MNHNY; CDR2 reads SVGAGI (reference sequence). This CDR3 spans 15 amino acids. For the CDR3, the DNA is TGTGCCAGCAGATACGGACAGAACTGGAACACTGAAGCTTTCTTT. It specifies CASRYGQNWNTEAFF.

DNA of the CDR3: TGTGCCAGCAGAGGGAGCGCGCTTGAAAAACTGTTTTTT. Translating gives CASRGSALEKLFF. This rearrangement joins TRBV2 to TRBJ1-4; D is unclear. Germline values: CDR1 SNHLY, CDR2 FYNNEI. The CDR3 extends over 13 amino acids. V was pared by 6 bases and J by 7 bases, with 12 bases between.

The chain recombines TRBV9 with TRBJ2-1, with a possible D match to TRBD2 (6 bases). The V gene lost 0 bases and the J gene lost 1 base, with 11 bases spanning the gap. Germline CDR1 is SGDLS and CDR2 is YYNGEE. CDR3 size: 16 residues. CDR3 nucleotides: TGTGCCAGCAGCGTAGGGGGGGAACAGTCCTACAATGAGCAGTTCTTC. Translated: CASSVGGEQSYNEQFF.